These 24 T cell receptor beta chains were all obtained from the same sample, sequenced in a study of cytomegalovirus exposure and HLA in healthy donors. Use of 60 Vbeta and 13 Jbeta primers characterized the PCR. Method: immunoSEQ multiplex PCR; TCRdb's copy keeps in-frame clones and lacks some. The table lists about 160,000 clones, 80% of them singletons, with around 5% in the top ten. The specimen was PBMCs. Receptors originate from a man aged 25-45 years in good health and CMV-seronegative.

The gene calls are TRBV5-1 and TRBJ1-6; D is unresolved. CDR3 length: 14 amino acids. The germline V and J ends were trimmed by 0 bases and 8 bases, with 9 bases remaining between them. Germline V gives CDR1 SGHRS, CDR2 YFSETQ. CDR3 protein: CASSLDGRDSPLHF. The CDR3 nucleotides are TGCGCCAGCAGCTTGGATGGGAGGGATTCACCCCTCCACTTT.

V and J are TRBV27 and TRBJ2-7; 10 bases align to TRBD1. V trimming: 2 bases; J trimming: 5 bases; junction bases outside the gene matches: 3. The length of the CDR3 is 14 residues. Germline values: CDR1 MNHEY, CDR2 SMNVEV (reference sequence). The chain's CDR3 is CASSLATGGDEQYF. Here the CDR3 DNA reads TGTGCCAGCAGTTTAGCGACAGGGGGCGACGAGCAGTACTTC.

The chain joins TRBV18 to TRBJ1-1; no clear D. Per the germline V gene, CDR1 is KGHSH and CDR2 is LQKENI. This CDR3 is 15 amino acids long. The ends were cut back, 2 bases at V and 5 bases at J, with 15 bases in the middle. The CDR3 DNA reads TGTGCCAGCTCACCAGTCAGTCCGGGGAGGACTGAAGCTTTCTTT. This translates into CASSPVSPGRTEAFF. Full variable domain (remainder filled in from reference TRBV18 and TRBJ1-1): NAGVMQNPRHLVRRRGQEARLRCSPMKGHSHVYWYRQLPEEGLKFMVYLQKENIIDESGMPKERFSAEFPKEGPSILRIQQVVRGDSAAYFCASSPVSPGRTEAFFGQGTRLTVV.

V usage is TRBV27 and J usage is TRBJ1-5; D unresolved. The CDR3 totals 15 residues. V was pared by 6 bases and J by 6 bases, with 18 bases between. Germline V lookup: CDR1 MNHEY, CDR2 SMNVEV (reference sequence). This CDR3 reads CASSSHVEPRQPQHF. The CDR3 DNA reads TGTGCCAGCAGCTCCCATGTGGAGCCGCGTCAGCCCCAGCATTTT.

The CDR3 DNA sequence: TGTGCCAGCAGGTTTGACAGGGGGAACACTGAAGCTTTCTTT. Protein sequence: CASRFDRGNTEAFF. This chain links TRBV28 with TRBJ1-1, with TRBD1 matching 8 bases. The V gene's germline CDR1 is MDHEN and CDR2 SYDVKM. V trimming: 6 bases; J trimming: 1 base; junction bases outside the gene matches: 4. This CDR3 is 14 amino acids long.

J is TRBJ2-7 and V is TRBV9; D is possibly TRBD2 (5 bases). The CDR3 totals 15 residues. V lost 1 base and J 5 bases, leaving 16 bases between the germline ends. The germline CDR1 and CDR2 sequences are SGDLS and YYNGEE. The CDR3 DNA reads TGTGCCAGCAGCGTAAGCGGTGCCCTGAGGGACGAGCAGTACTTC. Translation gives CASSVSGALRDEQYF. Using reference TRBV9 and TRBJ2-7 for the parts outside the CDR3, the full variable domain is DSGVTQTPKHLITATGQRVTLRCSPRSGDLSVYWYQQSLDQGLQFLIQYYNGEERAKGNILERFSAQQFPDLHSELNLSSLELGDSALYFCASSVSGALRDEQYFGPGTRLTVT.

The V call is TRBV4-3, the J call TRBJ1-4, with a possible D match to TRBD1 (6 bases). This CDR3 has 12 amino acids. Germline assignment: CDR1 LGHNA and CDR2 YSLEER. Trimming pared 0 bases from V and 14 bases from J, leaving 10 bases between. CDR3 protein: CASSQDGGRLFF. The CDR3 DNA reads as TGCGCCAGCAGCCAAGATGGGGGCCGGCTGTTTTTT.

This sequence joins TRBV7-2 and TRBJ2-7; D ambiguous. The CDR3 is 12 residues long. The V end lost 8 bases, the J end lost 2 bases, and 10 bases lay between the germline ends. In germline, CDR1 is SGHTA, CDR2 FQGNSA. The CDR3 nucleotides read TGTGCCAGCGCCAAGCGAACCTACGAGCAGTACTTC. It is translated as CASAKRTYEQYF.

The CDR3 sequence is CAPPGGSQYF. The CDR3 nucleotides are TGTGCCCCACCTGGGGGGTCCCAGTACTTC. This chain connects TRBV5-4 to TRBJ2-5, with D possibly being TRBD2 (6 bases). The V gene's germline CDR1 is SGHNT and CDR2 YYREEE (reference sequence). Between the trimmed V and J ends, which lost 10 bases and 9 bases, there was a span of 13 bases. This CDR3 has 10 residues.

The chain is built from TRBV5-4 and TRBJ1-1, with TRBD1 matching over 10 bases. Germline V CDR1 and CDR2: SGHNT, YYREEE (reference sequence). The CDR3 loop spans 15 amino acids. V was pared by 0 bases and J by 4 bases, with 3 bases of the junction left unmatched. The CDR3 sequence is CASSLGGTGVTEAFF. The CDR3 nucleotides are TGTGCCAGCAGCTTGGGAGGGACAGGGGTCACTGAAGCTTTCTTT.

The chain combines TRBV5-1 with TRBJ2-1; TRBD2 matches 8 bases. The junction had 14 bases not matched to a gene; V was cut back by 1 base and J by 8 bases. CDR3 length equals 17 residues. The V gene's germline CDR1 is SGHRS and CDR2 YFSETQ. Here the CDR3 reads CASSLLNLGREDDEQFF. As DNA, the CDR3 is TGCGCCAGCAGCTTGCTGAACCTGGGGCGGGAGGACGATGAGCAGTTCTTC.

CDR3 sequence reads: CASRPSRGSGNTIYF. CDR3 bases: TGTGCCAGCAGACCCTCCAGGGGTTCTGGAAACACCATATATTTT. This chain joins TRBV27 and TRBJ1-3; maybe TRBD1 (6 bases). Germline CDR1 reads MNHEY; CDR2 reads SMNVEV (reference sequence). V gave up 6 bases and J gave up 1 base, with 13 bases separating them. The CDR3 covers 15 residues.

J is TRBJ1-1 and V is TRBV18; D remains unclear. Trimming removed 2 bases from V and 1 base from J, with 14 bases in between. CDR3 length equals 16 residues. The germline V gene has CDR1 KGHSH and CDR2 LQKENI. CDR3: CASSPTHLARNTEAFF. For the CDR3, the DNA is TGTGCCAGCTCACCAACTCACCTCGCAAGGAACACTGAAGCTTTCTTT.

CDR3 loop: CASSQDRPGDQPQHF. Written as DNA, the CDR3 is TGCGCCAGCAGCCAAGATCGTCCAGGCGATCAGCCCCAGCATTTT. The J gene is TRBJ1-5, the V gene TRBV4-1; D is undetermined. Trimming took 0 bases from V and 5 from J, leaving 11 bases between them. Germline values: CDR1 MGHRA, CDR2 YSYEKL. The CDR3 sequence is 15 residues long.

The chain's CDR3 is CATSRDNGGNTEAFF. CDR3 nucleotide sequence: TGTGCCACCAGCAGAGATAACGGGGGGAACACTGAAGCTTTCTTT. The V gene is TRBV15, the J gene TRBJ1-1; perhaps TRBD1 as D (5 bases). The CDR3 extends over 15 amino acids. The germline V gene encodes CDR1 LNHNV and CDR2 YYDKDF (reference sequence). Trimming cost V 0 bases and J 1 base, with 9 bases left between them.

J is TRBJ2-3 and V is TRBV5-6; TRBD2 matches at 13 bases. The CDR3 extends over 16 amino acids. The ends lost 4 bases at V and 14 bases at J; junction bases unmatched: 16. The germline V gene encodes CDR1 SGHDT and CDR2 YYEEEE. The CDR3 here is CASSPTGLAGEMGSYF. The CDR3 DNA sequence: TGTGCCAGCAGCCCAACCGGACTAGCGGGAGAGATGGGGTCGTATTTT.

The chain recombines TRBV2 with TRBJ1-3; D is ambiguous. The CDR3 spans 11 residues. Germline loops: CDR1 SNHLY, CDR2 FYNNEI. The V gene lost 11 bases and the J gene lost 1 base, with 6 bases spanning the gap. CDR3 bases: TGTGCCCCCCGGTCTGGAAACACCATATATTTT. This gives the protein CAPRSGNTIYF.

V usage is TRBV7-9 and J usage is TRBJ1-1; D possibly corresponds to TRBD1 (5 bases). Germline CDR1 reads SEHNR; CDR2 reads FQNEAQ (reference sequence). The CDR3 spans 14 residues. Trimming pared 3 bases from V and 1 base from J, leaving 9 bases between. This chain's CDR3 is CASSLGGSNTEAFF. CDR3 DNA: TGTGCCAGCAGCTTGGGGGGGTCGAACACTGAAGCTTTCTTT.

The chain couples TRBV7-9 to TRBJ2-3; no definite D call. The V and J ends lost 2 bases and 1 base respectively, with 13 bases between them. Per the germline V gene, CDR1 is SEHNR and CDR2 is FQNEAQ (reference sequence). The CDR3 contains 16 residues. This chain's CDR3 is CASSLNLDTRTDTQYF. CDR3 DNA sequence: TGTGCCAGCAGCTTAAATCTCGACACGCGCACAGATACGCAGTATTTT.

As regards this clone: This sample also contains other DNA sequences that code for the same CDR3. CDR3 residues: CASSLSGSTDTQYF. The CDR3 DNA reads TGTGCCAGCAGCTTAAGCGGGTCCACAGATACGCAGTATTTT. This rearrangement joins TRBV7-3 to TRBJ2-3; weak D call: TRBD2 (5 bases). Trimming removed 1 base from V and 2 bases from J, with 7 bases in between. This CDR3 has 14 residues. Germline values: CDR1 SGHTA, CDR2 FQGTGA.

The gene calls are TRBV19 and TRBJ2-5, with D possibly TRBD2 on 6 matching bases. The CDR3 totals 14 residues. In germline, CDR1 is LNHDA, CDR2 SQIVND (reference sequence). Trimming shortened V by 3 bases and J by 1 base, and 9 bases separated the two germline ends. CDR3 coding DNA: TGTGCCAGTAGTATCCCCGGGGGCCAAGAGACCCAGTACTTC. It specifies CASSIPGGQETQYF. The whole variable domain, remainder taken from reference TRBV19 and TRBJ2-5, is DGGITQSPKYLFRKEGQNVTLSCEQNLNHDAMYWYRQDPGQGLRLIYYSQIVNDFQKGDIAEGYSVSREKKESFPLTVTSAQKNPTAFYLCASSIPGGQETQYFGPGTRLLVL.

The rearrangement joins TRBV19 to TRBJ2-7; 7 bases line up with TRBD1. V gave up 9 bases and J gave up 2 bases; unmatched junction bases: 13. CDR1 LNHDA and CDR2 SQIVND come from the germline V gene (reference sequence). The CDR3 has 15 residues. The CDR3 protein is CASSTGQVLTYEQYF. Here the CDR3 DNA reads TGTGCCAGCTCAACCGGACAGGTCCTAACCTACGAGCAGTACTTC.

The rearrangement joins TRBV7-2 to TRBJ2-5; D is unresolved. The CDR3 contains 16 residues. Between the trimmed V and J ends, which lost 1 base and 1 base, there was a span of 13 bases. Germline-derived CDR1 and CDR2 are SGHTA and FQGNSA. Here the CDR3 reads CASSLEQLISQETQYF. Here the CDR3 DNA reads TGTGCCAGCAGCTTAGAACAGCTAATATCCCAAGAGACCCAGTACTTC.

V is TRBV18 and J is TRBJ1-5; maybe TRBD1 (6 bases). CDR1 is KGHSH, CDR2 LQKENI, per germline. The CDR3 totals 14 residues. Trimming cost V 5 bases and J 5 bases, with 13 bases left between them. CDR3 in DNA: TGTGCCAGCTCATCGACAGGTTCAGATCAGCCCCAGCATTTT. It codes for CASSSTGSDQPQHF. Complete variable domain (other parts from reference TRBV18 and TRBJ1-5): NAGVMQNPRHLVRRRGQEARLRCSPMKGHSHVYWYRQLPEEGLKFMVYLQKENIIDESGMPKERFSAEFPKEGPSILRIQQVVRGDSAAYFCASSSTGSDQPQHFGDGTRLSIL.